The T cell receptor (beta chain) described here comes from a study of CD8+CD57+ T cells in acquired aplastic anemia. Study findings and constraints: The study identified roughly 29 CD8+ CDR3 sequences shared by patients and controls. Significant differences in CD8+ Simpson's diversity were not observed between patients and controls.

Patients included in sequencing had previously demonstrated CD8+CD57+ cell expansion by flow cytometry. This clonotype was observed a single time. Its antigen remains unknown. The junction differs from germline at one of its ends, possibly a read error. CDR3 and TCR beta VDJ profiling relied on genomic DNA as the template. TCRdb re-called the reads through MiXCR, storing one row per CDR3 protein. The sample has more than 200,000 distinct CDR3 sequences, less than 60% seen once; the top ten hold 15% to 20%. CDR1 SGHTA and CDR2 FQGTGA come from the germline V gene. The CDR3 has 15 amino acids. The source of this sequence is a human donor with aplastic anemia. Sequencing was done on a sample of sorted CD4+, CD8+, or CD8+CD57+ T cells (not recorded which) from PBMCs. The gene calls are TRBV7-3 and TRBJ2-7; 10 bases line up with TRBD1. DNA of the CDR3: TGTGCTAGCATCCCTGGGACAGGGGTCTCCTACGAGCAGTACTTC. It is translated as CASIPGTGVSYEQYF.